This T cell receptor (beta chain) was captured by sequencing in a study of cytotoxic CD8 clonotypes in ibrutinib-treated CLL. V lost 0 bases and J lost 7, with 20 bases in between. This CDR3 contains 17 residues. In germline, CDR1 is SGDLS, CDR2 YYNGEE. TCRdb's copy holds only in-frame clones and misses some; the assay was immunoSEQ multiplex PCR. The table records tens of thousands of clones, around 68% of them present only once. The chain combines TRBV9 with TRBJ2-1; D may be TRBD1 or TRBD2 (5 bases each). The origin of this receptor is a human donor with chronic lymphocytic leukemia. The source material was PBMCs, sampled after 12 months of ibrutinib treatment. In nucleotides, the CDR3 is TGTGCCAGCAGCGTAGCCGGGGTACGGGGCGTAGGGAATGAGCAGTTCTTC. Its translation: CASSVAGVRGVGNEQFF.